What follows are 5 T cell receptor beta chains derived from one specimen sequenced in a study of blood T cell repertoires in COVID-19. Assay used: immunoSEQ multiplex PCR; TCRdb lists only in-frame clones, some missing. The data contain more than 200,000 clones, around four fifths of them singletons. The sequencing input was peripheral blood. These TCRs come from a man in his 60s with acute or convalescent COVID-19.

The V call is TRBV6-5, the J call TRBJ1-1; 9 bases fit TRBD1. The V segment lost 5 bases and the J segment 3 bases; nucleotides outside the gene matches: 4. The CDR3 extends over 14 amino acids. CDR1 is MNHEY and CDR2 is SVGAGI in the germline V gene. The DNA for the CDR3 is TGTGCCAGCAGTACAGGGGGCGCCGACACTGAAGCTTTCTTT. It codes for CASSTGGADTEAFF.

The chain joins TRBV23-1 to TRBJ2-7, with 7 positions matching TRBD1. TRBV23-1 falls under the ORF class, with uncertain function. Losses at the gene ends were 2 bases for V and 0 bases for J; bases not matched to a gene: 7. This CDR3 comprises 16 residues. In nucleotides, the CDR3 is TGCGCCAGCAGTCAACCACAGACAGGGAGCTCCTACGAGCAGTACTTC. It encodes CASSQPQTGSSYEQYF.

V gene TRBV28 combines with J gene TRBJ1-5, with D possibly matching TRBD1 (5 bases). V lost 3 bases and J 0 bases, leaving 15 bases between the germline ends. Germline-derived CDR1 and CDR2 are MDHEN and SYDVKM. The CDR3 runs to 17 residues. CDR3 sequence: CASSLLGADYSNQPQHF. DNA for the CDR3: TGTGCCAGCAGTTTGCTTGGGGCGGACTATAGCAATCAGCCCCAGCATTTT. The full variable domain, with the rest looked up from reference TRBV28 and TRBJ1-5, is DVKVTQSSRYLVKRTGEKVFLECVQDMDHENMFWYRQDPGLGLRLIYFSYDVKMKEKGDIPEGYSVSREKKERFSLILESASTNQTSMYLCASSLLGADYSNQPQHFGDGTRLSIL.

The CDR3, as DNA: TGTGCCAGCAGTCTAGCAGGGGGCGGGGAGCTGTTTTTT. This gives the protein CASSLAGGGELFF. The chain has TRBV27 and TRBJ2-2, with TRBD1 identical over 7 bases. CDR1 MNHEY and CDR2 SMNVEV come from the germline V gene (reference sequence). Trimming at V came to 5 bases and at J to 7 bases, leaving 4 bases not matched to a gene. The CDR3 consists of 13 residues.

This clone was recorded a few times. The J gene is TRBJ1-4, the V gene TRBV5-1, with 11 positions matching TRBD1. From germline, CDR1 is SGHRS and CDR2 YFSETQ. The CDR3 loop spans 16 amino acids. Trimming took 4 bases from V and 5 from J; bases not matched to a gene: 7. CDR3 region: CASSPRRDRGNEKLFF. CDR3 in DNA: TGCGCCAGCAGCCCCAGACGGGACAGGGGGAATGAAAAACTGTTTTTT.